These 10 T cell receptor beta chains share one sample of origin, sequenced in a study of CD8+ T cells in alopecia areata. RNA was extracted and reverse transcribed into cDNA as the sequencing template. TCRdb keeps only in-frame clones here, not all; method: immunoSEQ multiplex PCR. This sample has 110,000 or so clones, with around two fifths found just once. The specimen sequenced was CD4+ T cells sorted from blood. Receptor source: a human donor with alopecia areata.

This clone was detected a few times. The gene calls are TRBV29-1 and TRBJ2-2, with D perhaps TRBD2 (6 bases). Germline V lookup: CDR1 SQVTM, CDR2 ANQGSEA. The CDR3 sequence is 14 residues long. Written as DNA, the CDR3 is TGCAGTGGTCATCTGGGAGGAGGCACCGGGGAGCTGTTTTTT. The encoded protein is CSGHLGGGTGELFF.

The chain has TRBV11-2 and TRBJ2-7; TRBD1 is a possible D gene (5 bases). V was clipped by 7 bases and J by 2 bases, with 18 bases between them. The CDR3 runs to 15 residues. From germline, CDR1 is SGHAT and CDR2 FQNNGV. CDR3 DNA: TGTGCCAGCACCTGGGTGGACACCCCAACCTACGAGCAGTACTTC. Protein sequence: CASTWVDTPTYEQYF.

This clone has more than one count but fewer than ten. As DNA, the CDR3 is TGCAGCGTTGAGACAGGGGGCTCTGGAAACACCATATATTTT. Translation: CSVETGGSGNTIYF. This chain joins TRBV29-1 and TRBJ1-3; the match to TRBD1 covers 9 bases. CDR3 length: 14 residues. The germline CDR1 and CDR2 sequences are SQVTM and ANQGSEA. After removal of 3 bases from V and 0 bases from J, the junction contained 0 bases not matched to a gene.

This clone occurred a few times. The CDR3 nucleotides read TGTGCCAGCAGTGAAGCCAACAGCCAAGAGACCCAGTACTTC. This encodes CASSEANSQETQYF. The genes are TRBV2 and TRBJ2-5; no clear D. The germline V gene has CDR1 SNHLY and CDR2 FYNNEI. The V end was cut by 0 bases, the J end by 1 base, with 6 bases between. This CDR3 is built from 14 residues.

This clone was seen a few times. DNA of the CDR3: TGTGCCAGCACCCCGGGACTAGCGGGAGGTAGGGTGTACTTC. Protein: CASTPGLAGGRVYF. The chain links TRBV28 to TRBJ2-7; 15 nucleotides match TRBD2. Germline CDR1 and CDR2: MDHEN and SYDVKM. CDR3 length: 14 residues. With 7 bases clipped from V and 12 bases from J, the junction kept 10 bases outside the gene matches. Supplemented by reference TRBV28 and TRBJ2-7, the full variable domain reads DVKVTQSSRYLVKRTGEKVFLECVQDMDHENMFWYRQDPGLGLRLIYFSYDVKMKEKGDIPEGYSVSREKKERFSLILESASTNQTSMYLCASTPGLAGGRVYFGPGTRLTVT.

The sample holds a few counts of this clone. V is TRBV29-1 and J is TRBJ2-7; D is undetermined. V lost 5 bases to trimming and J lost 2 bases, with 19 bases between them. The CDR3 loop spans 15 amino acids. Germline loops: CDR1 SQVTM, CDR2 ANQGSEA. CDR3 coding DNA: TGCAGCGTTAGGGAAGCAGTTGACTTCCCCTACGAGCAGTACTTC. As protein: CSVREAVDFPYEQYF.

This rearrangement joins TRBV7-2 to TRBJ2-7, with no clear D. Between the trimmed V and J ends, which lost 4 bases and 3 bases, there was a span of 7 bases. This CDR3 region has 12 residues. Germline V CDR1 and CDR2: SGHTA, FQGNSA. The CDR3: CASSYYDYEQYF. Written as DNA, the CDR3 is TGTGCCAGCAGCTATTACGACTACGAGCAGTACTTC.

This clone was observed a few times. V and J are TRBV7-2 and TRBJ2-1, with D maybe TRBD1 (6 bases). Trimming removed 5 bases from V and 6 bases from J, with 11 bases in between. Germline CDR1 reads SGHTA; CDR2 reads FQGNSA. The CDR3 loop spans 13 amino acids. CDR3 nucleotides: TGTGCCAGCAGCGTCCAAGGGGGCAATGAGCAGTTCTTC. Encoded protein: CASSVQGGNEQFF.

The rearrangement links TRBV7-2 to TRBJ2-7; 10 bases are shared with TRBD2. This CDR3 has 14 residues. Germline trimming cut 3 bases from V and 5 bases from J; bases unmatched to any gene: 4. Germline lookup yields CDR1 SGHTA and CDR2 FQGNSA. This CDR3 is CASSLSSGRNEQYF. In DNA form, the CDR3 reads TGTGCCAGCAGCTTGTCTAGCGGGAGAAACGAGCAGTACTTC.

The chain has TRBV13 and TRBJ2-1; no clear D. The V gene lost 1 base and the J gene lost 1 base, with 8 bases spanning the gap. CDR3 length: 15 residues. Germline-derived CDR1 and CDR2 are PRHDT and FYEKMQ (reference sequence). The CDR3 reads CASSLAQLSYNEQFF. The CDR3 nucleotides are TGTGCCAGCAGCTTAGCCCAGCTGTCCTACAATGAGCAGTTCTTC.